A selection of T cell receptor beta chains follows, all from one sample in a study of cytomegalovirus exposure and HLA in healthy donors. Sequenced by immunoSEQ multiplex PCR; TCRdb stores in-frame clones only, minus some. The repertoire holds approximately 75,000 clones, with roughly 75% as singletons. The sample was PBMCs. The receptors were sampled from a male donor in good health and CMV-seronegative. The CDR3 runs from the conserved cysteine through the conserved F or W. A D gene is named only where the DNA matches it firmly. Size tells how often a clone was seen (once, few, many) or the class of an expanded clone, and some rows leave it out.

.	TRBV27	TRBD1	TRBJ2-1	CASSLPGQFEDEQFF	TGTGCCAGCAGTTTACCGGGACAGTTCGAGGATGAGCAGTTCTTC
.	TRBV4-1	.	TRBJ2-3	CASSPWAGSTDTQYF	TGCGCCAGCAGCCCCTGGGCGGGGTCCACAGATACGCAGTATTTT
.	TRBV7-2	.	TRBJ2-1	CASSPRQRQFF	TGTGCCAGCAGCCCCCGACAGCGCCAGTTCTTC
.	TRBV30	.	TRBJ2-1	CAWVQGAYNEQFF	TGTGCCTGGGTTCAGGGTGCCTACAATGAGCAGTTCTTC
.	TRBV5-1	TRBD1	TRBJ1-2	CASSPRTGDYGYTF	TGCGCCAGCAGCCCTCGGACAGGCGACTATGGCTACACCTTC
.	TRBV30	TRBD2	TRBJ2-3	CAWRGLAMQDTQYF	TGTGCCTGGAGGGGACTAGCGATGCAGGATACGCAGTATTTT
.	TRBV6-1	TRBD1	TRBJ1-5	CASRADRGQQPQHF	TGTGCCAGCAGAGCTGACAGGGGGCAACAGCCCCAGCATTTT
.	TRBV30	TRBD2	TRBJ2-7	CAWVGDSGTSYEQYF	TGTGCCTGGGTTGGGGATTCCGGGACTAGCTACGAGCAGTACTTC
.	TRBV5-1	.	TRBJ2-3	CASSLFITDTQYF	TGCGCCAGCAGCTTGTTCATTACAGATACGCAGTATTTT
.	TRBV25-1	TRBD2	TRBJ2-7	CASSEASGGPGEQYF	TGTGCCAGCAGTGAGGCTAGCGGGGGGCCGGGAGAGCAGTACTTC
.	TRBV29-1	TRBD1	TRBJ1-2	CSVEFGQGVGYTF	TGCAGCGTTGAATTCGGACAGGGAGTTGGCTACACCTTC
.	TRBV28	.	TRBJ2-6	CASSSSDSSGANVLTF	TGTGCCAGCAGTTCCTCGGACTCCTCTGGGGCCAACGTCCTGACTTTC
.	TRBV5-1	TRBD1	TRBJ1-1	CASSPRPGQGDTEAFF	TGCGCCAGCAGCCCAAGACCCGGCCAGGGGGACACTGAAGCTTTCTTT
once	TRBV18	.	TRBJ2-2	CASSPRVQGVGELFF	TGTGCCAGCTCACCACGTGTCCAAGGAGTCGGGGAGCTGTTTTTT
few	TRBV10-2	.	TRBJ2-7	CASSGGRAREQYF	TGCGCCAGCAGTGGAGGGCGGGCTCGCGAGCAGTACTTC
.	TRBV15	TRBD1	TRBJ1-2	CATSRDTGGAHGYTF	TGTGCCACCAGCAGAGATACAGGGGGCGCGCATGGCTACACCTTC
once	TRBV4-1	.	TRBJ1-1	CASSQAQLSTEAFF	TGCGCCAGCAGCCAAGCTCAACTTTCCACTGAAGCTTTCTTT
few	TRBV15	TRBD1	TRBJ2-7	CATSRDKGTEKQYF	TGTGCCACCAGCAGAGATAAAGGGACAGAAAAGCAGTACTTC
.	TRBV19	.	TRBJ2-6	CASSILQGSGANVLTF	TGTGCCAGTAGTATCTTACAGGGTTCTGGGGCCAACGTCCTGACTTTC
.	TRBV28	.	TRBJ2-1	CASSSSRWYSYNEQFF	TGTGCCAGCAGTTCTTCTAGGTGGTATTCCTACAATGAGCAGTTCTTC
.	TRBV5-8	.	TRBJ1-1	CASSRLTGEAFF	TGTGCCAGCAGCCGCTTGACAGGTGAAGCTTTCTTT
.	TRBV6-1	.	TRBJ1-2	CASSEGTGSGGYGYTF	TGTGCCAGCAGTGAAGGAACAGGGAGTGGAGGCTATGGCTACACCTTC
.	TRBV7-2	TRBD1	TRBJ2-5	CASSRPDRAPQYF	TGTGCCAGCAGCCGACCAGACAGGGCGCCCCAGTACTTC
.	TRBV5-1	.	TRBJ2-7	CASSRGQISYEQYF	TGCGCCAGCAGCCGCGGACAGATCTCCTACGAGCAGTACTTC